The rows below give T cell receptor beta chains drawn from one sample of a study of blood T cell repertoires in COVID-19. Profiling relied on immunoSEQ multiplex PCR, and the TCRdb table lists in-frame clones only, not all of them. The table lists 250,000 to 300,000 clones, around 79% of them singletons. Sequences were obtained from peripheral blood. These receptors were collected from a woman aged 80 or older with acute or convalescent COVID-19. Each CDR3 is given with its conserved first and last residue. Fields, in order: J gene, D gene, V gene, clone size, CDR3 protein, CDR3 DNA. The D gene is left open where the match is weak. The size entry is marked missing in some rows and otherwise reads once, few, many or a size class.

TRBJ1-1 | TRBD1 | TRBV12-5 | NA | CASGLAGGGGTEAFF | TGTGCTAGTGGTTTGGCAGGGGGCGGGGGCACTGAAGCTTTCTTT
TRBJ2-6 | TRBD1 | TRBV7-8 | NA | CASSPGGQGLFSGANVLTF | TGTGCCAGCAGCCCTGGCGGACAGGGCCTTTTCTCTGGGGCCAACGTCCTGACTTTC
TRBJ2-7 | TRBD2 | TRBV6-2/TRBV6-3 | NA | CASSRGTSGAYEQYF | TGTGCCAGCAGCCGCGGGACTAGCGGGGCCTACGAGCAGTACTTC
TRBJ2-1 | TRBD1 | TRBV6-5 | NA | CASTQRTGAYNEQFF | TGTGCCAGCACCCAAAGGACAGGGGCATACAATGAGCAGTTCTTC
TRBJ2-4 | TRBD2 | TRBV2 | NA | CASRDSGGGNIQYF | TGTGCCAGCAGAGATAGCGGGGGAGGAAACATTCAGTACTTC
TRBJ1-4 | TRBD1 | TRBV27 | NA | CASSPWDRVNEKLFF | TGTGCCAGCAGTCCCTGGGACAGGGTAAACGAAAAACTGTTTTTT
TRBJ1-4 | NA | TRBV7-9 | NA | CASSALTASNEKLFF | TGTGCCAGCAGCGCCTTGACAGCTTCTAATGAAAAACTGTTTTTT
TRBJ2-2 | NA | TRBV30 | NA | CAWSVYPATGTGELFF | TGTGCCTGGAGTGTATATCCGGCAACCGGGACCGGGGAGCTGTTTTTT
TRBJ2-2 | TRBD1 | TRBV12-5 | NA | CASGPQGMSTGELFF | TGTGCTAGTGGTCCACAGGGGATGAGCACCGGGGAGCTGTTTTTT
TRBJ2-1 | TRBD2 | TRBV3-1/TRBV3-2 | NA | CASSQFAGAEEQFF | TGTGCCAGCAGCCAATTTGCGGGAGCTGAAGAGCAGTTCTTC
TRBJ1-2 | TRBD1 | TRBV3-1/TRBV3-2 | NA | CASRQKTGQGVVDGYTF | TGTGCCAGCAGACAGAAAACTGGACAGGGTGTGGTGGATGGCTACACCTTC
TRBJ2-7 | NA | TRBV5-4 | NA | CASSREGTTVRGYEQYF | TGTGCCAGCAGCCGCGAGGGTACCACGGTGCGTGGCTACGAGCAGTACTTC
TRBJ2-7 | TRBD2 | TRBV6-5 | once | CASSHSGGASYEQYF | TGTGCCAGCAGCCATAGCGGGGGGGCGTCCTACGAGCAGTACTTC
TRBJ2-5 | NA | TRBV19 | NA | CASKGVGGTEETQYF | TGTGCCAGTAAAGGGGTAGGCGGCACCGAGGAGACCCAGTACTTC
TRBJ1-1 | NA | TRBV4-3 | NA | CASSQDRWGGTEAFF | TGCGCCAGCAGCCAAGATAGATGGGGGGGAACTGAAGCTTTCTTT
TRBJ1-2 | TRBD1 | TRBV6-5 | NA | CASRHTLGQGEGYTF | TGTGCCAGCAGACACACACTGGGACAGGGGGAAGGCTACACCTTC
TRBJ2-1 | TRBD2 | TRBV11-2 | few | CASRLAGFSSYNEQFF | TGTGCCAGCCGACTAGCGGGGTTTAGCTCCTACAATGAGCAGTTCTTC
TRBJ2-3 | NA | TRBV5-1 | NA | CASSIGPPSGTDTQYF | TGCGCCAGCAGCATTGGCCCCCCGTCAGGTACAGATACGCAGTATTTT
TRBJ1-2 | TRBD1 | TRBV3-1/TRBV3-2 | NA | CASSQIFRTGGSYGYTF | TGTGCCAGCAGCCAGATATTCCGGACAGGAGGGTCCTATGGCTACACCTTC
TRBJ2-3 | TRBD2 | TRBV7-3 | NA | CASSLTFRTSGDSDTQYF | TGTGCCAGCAGCTTAACGTTCCGTACTAGCGGGGACTCAGATACGCAGTATTTT
TRBJ2-1 | TRBD1 | TRBV11-2 | NA | CASRTLRGPSYNEQFF | TGTGCCAGCAGAACTCTCAGGGGGCCCTCCTACAATGAGCAGTTCTTC
TRBJ1-2 | NA | TRBV19 | once | CASSMQGAASLVYGYTF | TGTGCCAGTAGTATGCAGGGCGCGGCGAGTCTCGTCTATGGCTACACCTTC
TRBJ2-3 | TRBD2 | TRBV20-1 | NA | CSASRTSGKTDTQYF | TGCAGTGCTAGTAGGACTAGCGGAAAAACAGATACGCAGTATTTT
TRBJ2-5 | TRBD2 | TRBV7-2 | NA | CASSFQRGAVETQYF | TGTGCCAGCAGCTTCCAGCGGGGGGCCGTAGAGACCCAGTACTTC
TRBJ2-7 | NA | TRBV15 | NA | CATSRDYSRSSYEQYF | TGTGCCACCAGCAGAGATTACAGCCGAAGCTCCTACGAGCAGTACTTC
TRBJ1-2 | NA | TRBV21-1 | NA | CASSLTAFGGYTF | TGTGCCAGCAGCCTGACAGCTTTCGGAGGCTACACCTTC
TRBJ1-1 | NA | TRBV28 | NA | CVCEGNNEAFF | TGTGTATGTGAGGGTAACAATGAAGCTTTCTTT
TRBJ2-7 | TRBD2 | TRBV18 | NA | CASSTGGGRVYEQYF | TGTGCCAGCTCAACCGGGGGGGGGCGAGTCTACGAGCAGTACTTC
TRBJ1-2 | NA | TRBV19 | once | CASRPGQRTNYGYTF | TGTGCCAGTAGGCCGGGACAACGAACGAACTATGGCTACACCTTC
TRBJ2-7 | NA | TRBV9 | NA | CASSTGSYEQYF | TGTGCCAGCAGTACTGGCTCCTACGAGCAGTACTTC